This T cell receptor beta chain stems from a study of cytomegalovirus exposure and HLA in healthy donors. Study overall: As released early, the data held 75 million to 90 million unique TCRs from HLA-typed donors. Out of 398 genotyped donors, roughly 80% belonged to the Caucasian-associated ancestry cluster.

As to this clone: Antigen specificity is unknown.

This CDR3 contains 14 residues. Per germline, CDR1 SGHVS and CDR2 FNYEAQ. V was pared by 3 bases and J by 4 bases, with 9 bases between. The PCR ran on 60 Vbeta and 13 Jbeta primers. This table comes from immunoSEQ multiplex PCR, and its TCRdb copy is limited to in-frame clones, with some not included. There are roughly 40,000 clones in the sample, with more than 3% held by the top ten. Whole-study results and caveats: Information on immune exposure was restricted to one variable (CMV serostatus). Association of a missense DCLRE1C variant with TCR beta V- and J-gene trimming was reported in a later analysis.

The V gene is TRBV7-6, the J gene TRBJ2-2, with D tentatively TRBD2 (6 bases). Sequenced sample: PBMCs. The TCR comes from a male donor in good health and CMV-seronegative. CDR3 coding DNA: TGTGCCAGCAGCTTGGCGGGGTCCACCGGGGAGCTGTTTTTT. As protein: CASSLAGSTGELFF.